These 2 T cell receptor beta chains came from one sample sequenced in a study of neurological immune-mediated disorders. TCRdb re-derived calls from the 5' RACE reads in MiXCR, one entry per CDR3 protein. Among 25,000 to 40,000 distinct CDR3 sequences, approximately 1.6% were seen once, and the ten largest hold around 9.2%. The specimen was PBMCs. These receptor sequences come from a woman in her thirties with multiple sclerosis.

This CDR3 reads CASSQAFDTQYF. DNA for the CDR3: TGTGCCAGCAGCCAAGCGTTTGATACGCAGTATTTT. The J gene is TRBJ2-3, the V gene TRBV4-2; D gene uncertain. With 1 base removed from V and 6 bases from J, the gap between germline ends came to 5 bases. This CDR3 spans 12 amino acids. Germline V gene lookup returns CDR1 LGHNA and CDR2 YNFKEQ.

For the CDR3, the DNA is TGTGCCAGCAGCCCGGGACAGAGTTACACAGATACGCAGTATTTT. This sequence encodes CASSPGQSYTDTQYF. This chain joins TRBV7-6 and TRBJ2-3, with TRBD1 matching 7 bases. Germline-derived CDR1 and CDR2 are SGHVS and FNYEAQ. The CDR3 is made up of 15 amino acids. Losses at the gene ends were 5 bases for V and 2 bases for J; bases not matched to a gene: 7.